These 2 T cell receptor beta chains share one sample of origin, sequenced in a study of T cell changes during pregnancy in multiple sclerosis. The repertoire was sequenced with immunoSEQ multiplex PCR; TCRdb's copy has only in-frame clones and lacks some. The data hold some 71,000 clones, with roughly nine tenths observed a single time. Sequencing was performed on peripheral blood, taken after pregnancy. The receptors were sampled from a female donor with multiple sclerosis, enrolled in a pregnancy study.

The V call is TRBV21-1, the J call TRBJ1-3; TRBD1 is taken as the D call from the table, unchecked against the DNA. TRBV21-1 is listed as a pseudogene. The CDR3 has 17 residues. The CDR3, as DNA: TGTGCCAGCAGGAGGGACAGGGCCTATATCTCTGGAAACACCATATATTTT. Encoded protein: CASRRDRAYISGNTIYF.

Here the CDR3 reads CASSERGTSVYEQFF. CDR3 coding DNA: TGTGCCAGCAGTGAACGTGGGACTAGCGTATATGAGCAGTTCTTC. This chain joins TRBV2 and TRBJ2-1, with 10 nucleotides matching TRBD2. Germline V gene lookup returns CDR1 SNHLY and CDR2 FYNNEI. The CDR3 contains 15 residues. J gave up 8 bases and V 2 bases, and 6 bases lay outside the gene matches.